The entry below describes one T cell receptor (beta chain). Its antigen target is currently unknown. Base qualities were left out, and no much larger clone turns up one base away. This sample was taken from a study of neurological immune-mediated disorders (dated by TCRdb to about 2019). About the investigation overall: Peripheral blood TCR-beta repertoires from patients with HTLV-I-associated myelopathy (HAM/TSP), patients with multiple sclerosis, and healthy controls were compared in the study using UMI-based sequencing. The roughly 110 TCR-beta libraries covered PBMC samples along with longitudinal samples, technical triplicates, and paired sorted CD4+ and CD8+ T-cell subsets. Of the approximately 66 subjects in the cohort, some 14 were HAM/TSP patients, approximately 34 were multiple sclerosis patients, and 20 were healthy controls.

cDNA synthesis used template-switch 5'RACE with a primer carrying a 10-nucleotide random unique molecular identifier tagging each TCR transcript. Every sequencing run yielded over 200 million TCR-beta sequences covering 15-18 subjects. Total RNA was extracted with the RNeasy kit. Using the KAPA Real-time Library Amplification kit, TCR-beta VDJ regions were amplified with primers for the TCR constant region and the 5'RACE anchor. Sample indexes and Illumina adaptors were added in a first PCR, and a second PCR then increased library yield. After Ampure bead purification, the TCR product of roughly 650 bp was size-selected on a 2% E-gel SizeSelection system. Before pooling, library quality was assessed on a Bioanalyzer, concentration was determined with Qubit, and library quantification was performed with the Kapa Library Quantification kit. An Illumina HiSeq 2500 sequenced the libraries paired-end 2 x 150 bp. To increase sequence diversity, roughly 24-31% phiX was spiked into each library pool. As for the authors' bioinformatics: Quality-filtered reads were processed with the UMI-based MiGEC pipeline, and over 90% of raw TCR sequences were removed by the MiGEC pipeline during error correction. VDJ genes were aligned to IMGT germline references, and each clonotype was defined by a unique CDR3 amino acid sequence together with V-J genes. VDJtools evaluated clonal expansion, Shannon diversity and CDR3 relatedness (CalcPairwiseDistances, ClusterSamples); CLCbio workbench built phylogenetic trees. Expanded clones were defined as having at least 8 unique UMIs, based on coefficient-of-variation modelling across technical triplicates. Using fastp at Q25 and MiXCR, TCRdb reprocessed the public reads and kept productive beta chains. Each entry merges the rows of one CDR3 protein and shows their most common DNA and genes. For this entry, the V and J calls and clone size follow TCRdb and not the study's own pipeline. A total of under 20,000 distinct CDR3 sequences appear in this sample, roughly 15% of them only once. The ten largest clones capture roughly 13% of the sample.

From V the trimming removes 6 bases and from J it removes 5 bases, while the gene matches leave 11 bases of the junction unaccounted for. The CDR3 starts with the cysteine, ends with the phenylalanine, and has 16 residues. Of the read, only the CDR3 DNA is kept; its 48 bases are in frame from base 1. CDR1 and CDR2, looked up from the germline V gene (reference sequence), are SEHNR and FQNEAQ. Points the paper makes about the study in general: TCR clonal expansion was greatest in HAM/TSP patients and smallest in MS patients, who ranked below even healthy controls. No identical CDR3 amino acid sequences were shared among expanded clones across subjects, suggesting private TCR-beta repertoires in all groups.

For the unsorted PBMC libraries, 2 million PBMCs were stored in RNAlater at -80 degrees C until RNA extraction and were used to generate the libraries. Peripheral blood underwent Ficoll-Hypaque density gradient centrifugation to isolate PBMCs, which were then cryopreserved in liquid nitrogen. This clonotype originated in a man aged 55 to 69 with HTLV-1-associated myelopathy (HAM/TSP). Sequenced sample: PBMCs. The chain employs TRBV7-9 and TRBJ2-2, with 8 middle bases fitting TRBD2. The CDR3 loop reads CASRPPRGGVTGELFF. The DNA reads TGTGCCAGCAGACCCCCCCGGGGGGGCGTAACCGGGGAGCTGTTTTTT.